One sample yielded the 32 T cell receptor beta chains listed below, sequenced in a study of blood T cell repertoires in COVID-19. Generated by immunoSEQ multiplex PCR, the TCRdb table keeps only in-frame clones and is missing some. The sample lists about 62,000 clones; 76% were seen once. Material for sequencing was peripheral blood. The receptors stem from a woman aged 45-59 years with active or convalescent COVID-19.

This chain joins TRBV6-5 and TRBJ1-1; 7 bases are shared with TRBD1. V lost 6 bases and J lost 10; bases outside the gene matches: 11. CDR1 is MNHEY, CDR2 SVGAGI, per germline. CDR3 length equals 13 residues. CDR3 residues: CASRRTQGRPAFF. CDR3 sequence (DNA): TGTGCCAGCAGAAGAACACAGGGGCGACCAGCTTTCTTT.

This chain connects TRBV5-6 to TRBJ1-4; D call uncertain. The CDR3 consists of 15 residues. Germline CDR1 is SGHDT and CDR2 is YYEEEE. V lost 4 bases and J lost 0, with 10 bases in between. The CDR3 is CASSLPGATNEKLFF. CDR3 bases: TGTGCCAGCAGCCTCCCCGGGGCAACTAATGAAAAACTGTTTTTT.

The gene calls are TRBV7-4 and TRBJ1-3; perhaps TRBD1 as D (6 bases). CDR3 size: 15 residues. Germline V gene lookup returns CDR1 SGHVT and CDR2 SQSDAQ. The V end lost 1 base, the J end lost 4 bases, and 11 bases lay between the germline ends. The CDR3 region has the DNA TGTGCCAGCAGCTTAGGGGCAGGGGTCGGAAACACCATATATTTT. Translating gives CASSLGAGVGNTIYF. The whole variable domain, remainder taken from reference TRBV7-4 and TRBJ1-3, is GAGVSQSPRYKVAKRGRDVALRCDSISGHVTLYWYRQTLGQGSEVLTYSQSDAQRDKSGRPSGRFSAERPERSVSTLKIQRTEQGDSAVYLCASSLGAGVGNTIYFGEGSWLTVV.

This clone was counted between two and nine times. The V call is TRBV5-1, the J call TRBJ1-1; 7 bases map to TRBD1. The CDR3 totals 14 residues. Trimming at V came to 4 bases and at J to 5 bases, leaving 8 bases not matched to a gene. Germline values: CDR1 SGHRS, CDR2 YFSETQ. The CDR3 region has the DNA TGCGCCAGCAGCCAGGGGGGCCGGGGGACTGAAGCTTTCTTT. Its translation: CASSQGGRGTEAFF.

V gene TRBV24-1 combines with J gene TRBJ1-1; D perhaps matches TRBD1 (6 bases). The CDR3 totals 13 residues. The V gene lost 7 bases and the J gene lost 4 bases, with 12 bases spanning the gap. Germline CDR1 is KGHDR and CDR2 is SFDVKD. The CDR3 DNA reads TGTGCCACCAGAGAGGGGGTCGGCACTGAAGCTTTCTTT. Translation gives CATREGVGTEAFF.

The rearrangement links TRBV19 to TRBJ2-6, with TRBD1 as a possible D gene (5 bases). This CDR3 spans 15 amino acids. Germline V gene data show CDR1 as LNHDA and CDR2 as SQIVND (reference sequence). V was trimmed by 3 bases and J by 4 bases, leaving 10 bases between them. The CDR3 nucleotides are TGTGCCAGTAGTATTTCAGGGCCCGGGGCCAACGTCCTGACTTTC. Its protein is CASSISGPGANVLTF.

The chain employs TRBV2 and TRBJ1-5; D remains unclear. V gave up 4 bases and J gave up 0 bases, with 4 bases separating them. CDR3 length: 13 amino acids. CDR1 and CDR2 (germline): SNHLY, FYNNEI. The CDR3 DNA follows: TGTGCCAGCAGTGCGTATAGCAATCAGCCCCAGCATTTT. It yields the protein CASSAYSNQPQHF. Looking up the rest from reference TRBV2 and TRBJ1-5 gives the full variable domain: EPEVTQTPSHQVTQMGQEVILRCVPISNHLYFYWYRQILGQKVEFLVSFYNNEISEKSEIFDDQFSVERPDGSNFTLKIRSTKLEDSAMYFCASSAYSNQPQHFGDGTRLSIL.

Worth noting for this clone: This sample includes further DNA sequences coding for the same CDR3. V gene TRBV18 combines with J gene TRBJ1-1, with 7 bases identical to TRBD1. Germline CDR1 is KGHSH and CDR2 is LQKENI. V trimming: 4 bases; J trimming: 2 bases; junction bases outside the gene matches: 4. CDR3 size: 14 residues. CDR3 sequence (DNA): TGTGCCAGCTCACTAGACAGGGCCAACACTGAAGCTTTCTTT. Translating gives CASSLDRANTEAFF.

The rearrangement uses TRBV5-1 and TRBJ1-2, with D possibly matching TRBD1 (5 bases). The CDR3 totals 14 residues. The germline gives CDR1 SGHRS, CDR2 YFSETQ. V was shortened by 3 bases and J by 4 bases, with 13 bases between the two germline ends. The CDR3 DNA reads TGCGCCAGCAGCTCGGGGGACGGAGGCTATGGCTACACCTTC. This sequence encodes CASSSGDGGYGYTF.

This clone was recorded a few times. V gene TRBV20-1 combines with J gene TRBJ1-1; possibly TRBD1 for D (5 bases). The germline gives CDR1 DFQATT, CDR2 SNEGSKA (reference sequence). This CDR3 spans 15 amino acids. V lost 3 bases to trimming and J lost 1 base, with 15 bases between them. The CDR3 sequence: CSASKAAGWNTEAFF. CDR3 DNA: TGCAGTGCTAGTAAGGCCGCAGGGTGGAACACTGAAGCTTTCTTT.

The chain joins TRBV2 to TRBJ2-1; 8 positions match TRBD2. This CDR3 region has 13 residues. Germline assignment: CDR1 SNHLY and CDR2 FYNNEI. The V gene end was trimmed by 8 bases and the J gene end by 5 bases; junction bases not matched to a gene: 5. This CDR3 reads CASSSGSNNEQFF. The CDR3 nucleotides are TGTGCCAGCTCGAGCGGGAGTAACAATGAGCAGTTCTTC.

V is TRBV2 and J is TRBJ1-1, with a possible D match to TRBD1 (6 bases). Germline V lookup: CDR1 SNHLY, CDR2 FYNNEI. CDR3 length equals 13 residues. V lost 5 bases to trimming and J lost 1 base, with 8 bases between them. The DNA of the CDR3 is TGTGCCAGCAGTCAACAGGGGAACACTGAAGCTTTCTTT. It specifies CASSQQGNTEAFF.

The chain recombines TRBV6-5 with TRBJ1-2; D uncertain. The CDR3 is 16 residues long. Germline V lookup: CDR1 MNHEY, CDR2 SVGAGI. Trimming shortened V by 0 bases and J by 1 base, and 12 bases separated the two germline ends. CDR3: CASSYSSVGNNYGYTF. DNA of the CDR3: TGTGCCAGCAGTTACTCGAGCGTAGGCAATAACTATGGCTACACCTTC.

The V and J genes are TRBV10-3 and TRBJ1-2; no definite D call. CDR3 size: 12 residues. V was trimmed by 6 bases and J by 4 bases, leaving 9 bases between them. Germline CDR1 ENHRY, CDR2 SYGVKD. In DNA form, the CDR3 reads TGTGCCATCAGGGTAGCCCCCTATGGCTACACCTTC. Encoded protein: CAIRVAPYGYTF.

The CDR3 spells CASSIGQGTDGYTF. DNA of the CDR3: TGTGCCAGTAGTATAGGGCAGGGAACAGATGGCTACACCTTC. This chain connects TRBV19 to TRBJ1-2; TRBD1 is a possible D gene (5 bases). The V gene lost 1 base and the J gene lost 6 bases, with 12 bases spanning the gap. CDR1 and CDR2 (germline): LNHDA, SQIVND (reference sequence). The length of the CDR3 is 14 residues.

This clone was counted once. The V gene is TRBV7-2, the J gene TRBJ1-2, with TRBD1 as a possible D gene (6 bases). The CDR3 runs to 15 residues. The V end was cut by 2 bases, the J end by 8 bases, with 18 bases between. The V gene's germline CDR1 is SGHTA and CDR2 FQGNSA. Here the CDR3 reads CASSLRQGPNVGYTF. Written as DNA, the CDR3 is TGTGCCAGCAGCTTAAGGCAGGGGCCCAATGTAGGCTACACCTTC.

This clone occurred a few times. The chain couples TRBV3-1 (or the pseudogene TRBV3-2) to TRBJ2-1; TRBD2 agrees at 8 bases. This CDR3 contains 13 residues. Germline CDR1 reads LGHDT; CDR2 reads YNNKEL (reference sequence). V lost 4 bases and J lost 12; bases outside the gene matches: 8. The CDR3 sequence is CASSPTTGTRQFF. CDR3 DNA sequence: TGTGCCAGCAGCCCAACGACCGGGACTAGGCAGTTCTTC.

CDR3 protein: CASTNRVLEGEQYF. In DNA form, the CDR3 reads TGTGCCAGCACCAACAGAGTCCTTGAAGGCGAGCAGTACTTC. This chain connects TRBV5-4 to TRBJ2-7; D is unclear. CDR1 is SGHNT and CDR2 is YYREEE in the germline V gene (reference sequence). The V and J ends lost 6 bases and 6 bases respectively, with 19 bases between them. The CDR3 is 14 amino acids.

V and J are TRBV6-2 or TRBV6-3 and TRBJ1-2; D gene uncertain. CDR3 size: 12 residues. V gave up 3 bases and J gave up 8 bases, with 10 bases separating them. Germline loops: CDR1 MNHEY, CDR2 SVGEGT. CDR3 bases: TGTGCCAGCAGTTATACTCCGTGGGGCTACACCTTC. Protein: CASSYTPWGYTF.

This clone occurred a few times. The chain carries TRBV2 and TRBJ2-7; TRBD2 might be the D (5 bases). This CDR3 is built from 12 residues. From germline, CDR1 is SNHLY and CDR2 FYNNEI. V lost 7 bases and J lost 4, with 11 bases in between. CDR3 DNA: TGTGCCAGCAAGGCAGGACTTTACGAGCAGTACTTC. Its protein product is CASKAGLYEQYF. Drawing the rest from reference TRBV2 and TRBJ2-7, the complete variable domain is EPEVTQTPSHQVTQMGQEVILRCVPISNHLYFYWYRQILGQKVEFLVSFYNNEISEKSEIFDDQFSVERPDGSNFTLKIRSTKLEDSAMYFCASKAGLYEQYFGPGTRLTVT.

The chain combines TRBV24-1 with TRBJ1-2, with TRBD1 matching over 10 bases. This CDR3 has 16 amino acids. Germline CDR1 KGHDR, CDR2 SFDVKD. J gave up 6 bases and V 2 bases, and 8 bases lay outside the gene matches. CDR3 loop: CATSDSWGTGEDGYTF. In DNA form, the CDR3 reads TGTGCCACCAGTGATTCTTGGGGGACAGGGGAGGATGGCTACACCTTC.

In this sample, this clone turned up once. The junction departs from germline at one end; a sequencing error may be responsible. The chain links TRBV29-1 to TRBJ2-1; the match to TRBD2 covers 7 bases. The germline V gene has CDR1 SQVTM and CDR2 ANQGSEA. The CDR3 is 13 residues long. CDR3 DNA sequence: TGCAGCGTTGAAGATCTTCGGGGGAGGGCCTCCGTCTTC. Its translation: CSVEDLRGRASVF.

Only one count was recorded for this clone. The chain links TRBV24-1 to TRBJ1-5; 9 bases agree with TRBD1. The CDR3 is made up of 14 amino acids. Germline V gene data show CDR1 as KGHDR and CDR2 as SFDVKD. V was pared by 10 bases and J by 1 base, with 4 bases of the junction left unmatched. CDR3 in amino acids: CATGTGISNQPQHF. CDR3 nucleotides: TGTGCCACGGGGACAGGGATAAGCAATCAGCCCCAGCATTTT.

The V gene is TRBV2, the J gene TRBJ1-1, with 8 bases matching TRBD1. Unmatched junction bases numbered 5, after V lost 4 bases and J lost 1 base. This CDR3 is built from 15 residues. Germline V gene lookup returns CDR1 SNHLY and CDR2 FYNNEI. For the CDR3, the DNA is TGTGCCAGCAGTGGGACAGGGAGGGCGAACACTGAAGCTTTCTTT. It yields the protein CASSGTGRANTEAFF.

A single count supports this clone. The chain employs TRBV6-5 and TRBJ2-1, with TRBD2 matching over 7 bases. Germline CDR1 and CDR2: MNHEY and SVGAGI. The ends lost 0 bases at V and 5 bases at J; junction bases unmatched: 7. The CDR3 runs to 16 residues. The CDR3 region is CASSYSLPSGDNEQFF. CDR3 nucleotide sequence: TGTGCCAGCAGTTACTCGTTACCTAGCGGAGACAATGAGCAGTTCTTC.

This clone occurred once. CDR3: CSASGRGEHEQFF. As DNA, the CDR3 is TGCAGTGCTAGTGGTCGGGGGGAGCATGAGCAGTTCTTC. This chain uses TRBV20-1 with TRBJ2-1; 7 nucleotides match TRBD2. CDR1 and CDR2 (germline): DFQATT, SNEGSKA (reference sequence). CDR3 length: 13 residues. V lost 3 bases to trimming and J lost 8 bases; unmatched junction nucleotides: 7.

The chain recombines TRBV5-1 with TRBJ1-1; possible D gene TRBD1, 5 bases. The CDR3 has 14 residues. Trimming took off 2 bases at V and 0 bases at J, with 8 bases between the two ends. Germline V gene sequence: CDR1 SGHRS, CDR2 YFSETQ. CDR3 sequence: CASSLGHLNTEAFF. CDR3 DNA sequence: TGCGCCAGCAGCTTAGGACACCTGAACACTGAAGCTTTCTTT.

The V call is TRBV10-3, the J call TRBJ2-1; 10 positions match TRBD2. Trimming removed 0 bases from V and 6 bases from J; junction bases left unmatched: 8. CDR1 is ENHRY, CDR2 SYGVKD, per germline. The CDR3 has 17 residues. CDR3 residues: CAISESSGRVKSNEQFF. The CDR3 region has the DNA TGTGCCATCAGTGAGTCAAGCGGGAGGGTTAAAAGCAATGAGCAGTTCTTC.

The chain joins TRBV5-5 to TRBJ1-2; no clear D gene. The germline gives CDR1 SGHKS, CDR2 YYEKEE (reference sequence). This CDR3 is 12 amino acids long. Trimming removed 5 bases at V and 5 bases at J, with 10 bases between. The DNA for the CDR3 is TGTGCCAGCAGTCGGGAGAGTTATGGCTACACCTTC. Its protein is CASSRESYGYTF.

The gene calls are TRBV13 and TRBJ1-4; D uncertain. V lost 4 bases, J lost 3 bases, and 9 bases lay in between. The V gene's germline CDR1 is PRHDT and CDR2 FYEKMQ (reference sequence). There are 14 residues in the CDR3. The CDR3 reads CASSSREANEKLFF. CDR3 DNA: TGTGCCAGCAGCTCCCGGGAGGCTAATGAAAAACTGTTTTTT.

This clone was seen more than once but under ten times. This chain's CDR3 is CASSRGTDAGNTIYF. Here the CDR3 DNA reads TGTGCCAGCAGCAGAGGGACAGACGCGGGAAACACCATATATTTT. This rearrangement joins TRBV7-6 to TRBJ1-3, with 7 bases identical to TRBD1. Trimming removed 5 bases from V and 4 bases from J; junction bases left unmatched: 8. The CDR3 extends over 15 amino acids. Germline CDR1 is SGHVS and CDR2 is FNYEAQ. The variable domain in full, completed from reference TRBV7-6 and TRBJ1-3, reads GAGVSQSPRYKVTKRGQDVALRCDPISGHVSLYWYRQALGQGPEFLTYFNYEAQQDKSGLPNDRFSAERPEGSISTLTIQRTEQRDSAMYRCASSRGTDAGNTIYFGEGSWLTVV.

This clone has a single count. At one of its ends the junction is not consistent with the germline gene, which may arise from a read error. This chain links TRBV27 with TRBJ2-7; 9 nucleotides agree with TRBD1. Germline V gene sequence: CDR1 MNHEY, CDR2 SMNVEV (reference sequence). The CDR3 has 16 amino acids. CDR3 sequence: CAGRDRDITRFYEQYF. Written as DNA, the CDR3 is TGTGCCGGCAGGGACAGGGACATCACTCGATTCTACGAGCAGTACTTC.